Included here is one T cell receptor beta chain sequence, with context. Its target is unknown. With a J-beta primer mix and a sample-barcoded 5' primer, a second PCR ran about 7 to 12 cycles. MiXCR was run by TCRdb on the 5' RACE reads, yielding one entry per CDR3 protein. This table has 900,000 to 950,000 distinct CDR3 sequences, 25% to 30% appearing once. Donors gave 8 to 10 milliliters of peripheral blood apiece. The CDR3 extends over 14 amino acids. The germline V and J ends were trimmed by 5 bases and 3 bases, with 13 bases remaining between them. Per the germline V gene, CDR1 is PRHDT and CDR2 is FYEKMQ (reference sequence). This sample stems from a study of blood T cells in healthy people across ages. Study-wide background: About one barcoded TCR beta cDNA was captured per two T cells. Findings and caveats of the study: PBMC samples, being unsorted, prevented any conclusive comparison of naive and antigen-experienced cells. Diversity was higher, and naive CD4+ cells more numerous, in long-lived donors than in aged donors.

These same records also appear under a second study, on T cells of mothers and their children.

This chain joins TRBV13 and TRBJ1-2; maybe TRBD1 (5 bases). Sequencing was done on a sample of blood. This clonotype was obtained from a woman aged 40 to 49 in good health. Written as DNA, the CDR3 is TGTGCCAGCAGCACCGGGACCCAAGACTATGGCTACACCTTC. Protein sequence: CASSTGTQDYGYTF.